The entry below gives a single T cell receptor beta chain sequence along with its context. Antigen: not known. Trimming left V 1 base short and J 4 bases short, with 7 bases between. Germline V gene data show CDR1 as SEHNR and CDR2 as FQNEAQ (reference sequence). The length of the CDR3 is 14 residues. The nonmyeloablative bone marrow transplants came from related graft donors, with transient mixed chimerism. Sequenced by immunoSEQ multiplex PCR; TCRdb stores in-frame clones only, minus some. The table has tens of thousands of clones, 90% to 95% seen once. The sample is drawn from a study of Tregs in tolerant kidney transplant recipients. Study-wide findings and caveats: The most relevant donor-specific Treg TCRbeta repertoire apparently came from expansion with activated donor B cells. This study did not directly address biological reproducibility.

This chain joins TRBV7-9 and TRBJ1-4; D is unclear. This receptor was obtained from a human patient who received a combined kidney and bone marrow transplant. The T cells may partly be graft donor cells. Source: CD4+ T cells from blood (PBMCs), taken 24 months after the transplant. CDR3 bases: TGTGCCAGCAGCTTAGGGCAGATTAATGAAAAACTGTTTTTT. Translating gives CASSLGQINEKLFF.